This T cell receptor beta chain was sequenced in a study of long-term antiretroviral therapy in people with HIV. They ran version v3.0 of the immunoSEQ assay at survey level. This table comes from immunoSEQ multiplex PCR, and its TCRdb copy is limited to in-frame clones, with some not included. This table has 22,000 or so clones, roughly 86% appearing once. This clonotype was sampled from a woman between 50 and 59 years old with HIV. Sequencing was performed on unsorted PBMCs, taken approximately 2.5 years after starting antiretroviral therapy.

CDR3 DNA sequence: TGTGCCAGCAGTTTATCGACTAGTTCGTTCAACGAGCAGTACTTC. Residues: CASSLSTSSFNEQYF. The chain couples TRBV27 to TRBJ2-7, with D tentatively TRBD2 (6 bases). This CDR3 region has 15 residues. The ends were cut back, 0 bases at V and 5 bases at J, with 14 bases in the middle. Germline V gene sequence: CDR1 MNHEY, CDR2 SMNVEV (reference sequence).